A single sample gave rise to the 29 T cell receptor beta chains below, sequenced in a study of CD8 T cells in Susac syndrome. Random hexamers served to reverse transcribe roughly 0.45 to 1 ug RNA. TCRdb reprocessed the immunoSEQ multiplex PCR reads with MiXCR, giving one entry per CDR3 protein. The sample has roughly 200,000 distinct CDR3 sequences; about 95% are singletons. Sequences were obtained from CD4+ T cells from PBMCs. The receptors come from a human donor in good health.

The rearrangement joins TRBV7-2 to TRBJ2-1; 8 bases match TRBD1. Germline V gives CDR1 SGHTA, CDR2 FQGNSA. V shed 4 bases, J shed 2 bases, and the junction held 4 bases outside the gene matches. The CDR3 spans 15 residues. The CDR3 coding sequence is TGTGCCAGCAGCTCAGACAGGGGCCCCTACAATGAGCAGTTCTTC. It yields the protein CASSSDRGPYNEQFF.

V gene TRBV6-2 or TRBV6-3 combines with J gene TRBJ1-1; D ambiguous. The CDR3 totals 17 residues. V gave up 0 bases and J gave up 4 bases, with 18 bases separating them. The V gene's germline CDR1 is MNHEY and CDR2 SVGEGT. CDR3 bases: TGTGCCAGCAGTTACTCAGGGCAGGCCCATGATATCACTGAAGCTTTCTTT. Amino acids: CASSYSGQAHDITEAFF.

V is TRBV29-1 and J is TRBJ1-2, with D unclear. Germline loops: CDR1 SQVTM, CDR2 ANQGSEA. The CDR3 sequence is 12 residues long. With 3 bases removed from V and 5 bases from J, the gap between germline ends came to 10 bases. CDR3 region: CSVELPSYGYTF. For the CDR3, the DNA is TGCAGCGTTGAGCTCCCATCTTATGGCTACACCTTC.

The chain recombines TRBV3-1 with TRBJ1-2; weak D call: TRBD1 (6 bases). This CDR3 has 14 residues. V lost 4 bases, J lost 2 bases, and 11 bases lay in between. Germline V gives CDR1 LGHDT, CDR2 YNNKEL (reference sequence). This CDR3 reads CASSRDRFNYGYTF. CDR3 DNA: TGTGCCAGCAGCCGAGACAGGTTCAACTATGGCTACACCTTC.

The chain joins TRBV29-1 to TRBJ2-6, with 13 bases fitting TRBD2. Looked up from germline, CDR1 is SQVTM and CDR2 is ANQGSEA. The CDR3 is 16 amino acids. V lost 5 bases to trimming and J lost 3 bases; unmatched junction nucleotides: 4. The CDR3 DNA follows: TGCAGCGTTCGACTAGCGGGAGGAGGTGGGGCCAACGTCCTGACTTTC. This encodes CSVRLAGGGGANVLTF.

The chain joins TRBV20-1 to TRBJ2-1; D is unresolved. There are 15 residues in the CDR3. Germline CDR1 and CDR2: DFQATT and SNEGSKA (reference sequence). V lost 5 bases and J lost 0, with 14 bases in between. The CDR3 spells CSAYRLASSYNEQFF. The CDR3, as DNA: TGCAGTGCTTACCGCCTTGCCAGCTCCTACAATGAGCAGTTCTTC.

The chain is built from TRBV12-3 or TRBV12-4 and TRBJ1-2; 8 nucleotides align to TRBD1. Trimming removed 5 bases from V and 13 bases from J; junction bases left unmatched: 15. The CDR3 contains 14 residues. This CDR3 reads CASSPTGGKSASTF. The CDR3, as DNA: TGTGCCAGCAGTCCAACAGGGGGAAAATCGGCTAGCACCTTC.

The chain is built from TRBV28 and TRBJ2-5; D uncertain. The CDR3 covers 18 residues. The V and J ends lost 5 bases and 3 bases respectively, with 25 bases between them. Germline V CDR1 and CDR2: MDHEN, SYDVKM. The CDR3 bases are TGTGCCAGCAGTCCGAATTTTGCCATTCGGACGGTAGAAGAGACCCAGTACTTC. Its protein product is CASSPNFAIRTVEETQYF.

The V call is TRBV6-5, the J call TRBJ2-5; D may be TRBD2 (5 bases). The CDR3 covers 13 residues. In germline, CDR1 is MNHEY, CDR2 SVGAGI. V dropped 2 bases and J dropped 5 bases, with 9 bases sitting between them. The DNA for the CDR3 is TGTGCCAGCAGTTACCGAGGGTGGGAGACCCAGTACTTC. Translation: CASSYRGWETQYF.

This clonotype has just one count. This CDR3 is CASSFRDRYKNIQYF. The DNA for the CDR3 is TGTGCCAGCAGTTTTAGGGACAGATACAAAAACATTCAGTACTTC. The V gene is TRBV27, the J gene TRBJ2-4; 7 bases are shared with TRBD1. Germline CDR1 is MNHEY and CDR2 is SMNVEV (reference sequence). Trimming took 3 bases from V and 3 from J; bases not matched to a gene: 5. This CDR3 spans 15 amino acids.

V is TRBV24-1 and J is TRBJ2-7; D is uncertain. The germline V and J ends were trimmed by 3 bases and 5 bases, with 16 bases remaining between them. Per the germline V gene, CDR1 is KGHDR and CDR2 is SFDVKD. The CDR3 covers 15 residues. The CDR3 spells CATSDTDVVGHEQYF. The CDR3 DNA follows: TGTGCCACCAGTGATACGGACGTAGTCGGCCACGAGCAGTACTTC.

The chain has TRBV29-1 and TRBJ2-7; the match to TRBD1 covers 8 bases. The CDR3 totals 13 residues. Germline CDR1 reads SQVTM; CDR2 reads ANQGSEA. The ends lost 7 bases at V and 5 bases at J; junction bases unmatched: 10. In nucleotides, the CDR3 is TGCAGCGCGCGATCGGACAGGGCGGACGAGCAGTACTTC. It translates to CSARSDRADEQYF.

The V call is TRBV7-9, the J call TRBJ2-6; D gene uncertain. Trimming took 1 base from V and 0 from J, leaving 4 bases between them. Germline-derived CDR1 and CDR2 are SEHNR and FQNEAQ (reference sequence). The CDR3 extends over 15 amino acids. The CDR3, as DNA: TGTGCCAGCAGCTTAGTCAACTCTGGGGCCAACGTCCTGACTTTC. This encodes CASSLVNSGANVLTF.

The CDR3 DNA reads TGTGCCAGCAGCTACTCATCGGGACTCCCCCCAGTTACGCAGTATTTT. Translation gives CASSYSSGLPPVTQYF. The chain uses TRBV11-2 and TRBJ2-3; tentative D call: TRBD2 (6 bases). Trimming shortened V by 4 bases and J by 8 bases, and 22 bases separated the two germline ends. Germline CDR1 reads SGHAT; CDR2 reads FQNNGV. The CDR3 is 16 amino acids.

V is TRBV25-1 and J is TRBJ2-3; possible D gene TRBD2, 6 bases. Trimming took off 5 bases at V and 2 bases at J, with 11 bases between the two ends. Germline CDR1 is MGHDK and CDR2 is SYGVNS. This CDR3 has 14 residues. The chain's CDR3 is CASSPGVYTDTQYF. The CDR3 DNA reads as TGTGCCAGCAGTCCGGGGGTTTACACAGATACGCAGTATTTT.

This chain connects TRBV2 to TRBJ1-2; D unresolved. Deletions cut 4 bases from V and 5 bases from J, with 11 bases between. The CDR3 runs 13 residues. The germline CDR1 and CDR2 sequences are SNHLY and FYNNEI. The DNA for the CDR3 is TGTGCCAGCAGTGGCCTTGCCGGGTATGGCTACACCTTC. It specifies CASSGLAGYGYTF.

The V and J genes are TRBV20-1 and TRBJ2-1; no firm D call. The CDR3 totals 15 residues. The germline V and J ends were trimmed by 1 base and 2 bases, with 12 bases remaining between them. Per the germline V gene, CDR1 is DFQATT and CDR2 is SNEGSKA (reference sequence). CDR3 sequence reads: CSARALFPTYNEQFF. The CDR3 nucleotides are TGCAGTGCTAGAGCCCTCTTCCCTACCTACAATGAGCAGTTCTTC.

V usage is TRBV4-2 and J usage is TRBJ2-3, with a weak D call TRBD1 (6 bases). CDR1 LGHNA and CDR2 YNFKEQ come from the germline V gene. The germline V and J ends were trimmed by 4 bases and 3 bases, with 14 bases remaining between them. The CDR3 sequence is 15 residues long. The CDR3 here is CASSPKQGSTDTQYF. The CDR3 region has the DNA TGTGCCAGCAGCCCAAAACAGGGATCGACAGATACGCAGTATTTT.

This rearrangement joins TRBV20-1 to TRBJ2-1; 11 positions match TRBD2. The CDR3 length is 11 residues. Germline loops: CDR1 DFQATT, CDR2 SNEGSKA (reference sequence). The CDR3 nucleotides read TGCAGGGGGACTAGCGGCAATGAGCAGTTCTTC. Amino acids: CRGTSGNEQFF.

V and J are TRBV30 and TRBJ1-1; TRBD1 is a possible D gene (5 bases). The CDR3 contains 13 residues. Germline V gene data show CDR1 as GTSNPN and CDR2 as SVGIG (reference sequence). V was shortened by 0 bases and J by 4 bases, with 9 bases between the two germline ends. In nucleotides, the CDR3 is TGTGCCTGGAGTGTAAACGGGGGCACTGAAGCTTTCTTT. It yields the protein CAWSVNGGTEAFF.

V is TRBV12-5 and J is TRBJ2-5, with 7 bases lining up with TRBD2. The CDR3 is made up of 13 amino acids. Germline CDR1 and CDR2: LGHNT and FRNRAP. The J segment lost 5 bases and the V segment lost 6 bases, leaving 6 bases of the junction unmatched. CDR3 nucleotide sequence: TGTGCTAGTGGCTACGGGAGGCGGGAGACCCAGTACTTC. This gives the protein CASGYGRRETQYF.

This rearrangement joins TRBV7-9 to TRBJ1-2; possible D gene TRBD1, 6 bases. This CDR3 is 15 amino acids long. In germline, CDR1 is SEHNR, CDR2 FQNEAQ (reference sequence). Trimming took off 3 bases at V and 6 bases at J, with 17 bases between the two ends. In DNA, the CDR3 is TGTGCCAGCAGCTTCAGGGGAGGTCCGGCGGATGGCTACACCTTC. Translated, it gives CASSFRGGPADGYTF.

The V and J genes are TRBV9 and TRBJ2-3; 10 bases map to TRBD2. Germline CDR1 and CDR2: SGDLS and YYNGEE. Unmatched junction bases numbered 6, after V lost 4 bases and J lost 4 bases. This CDR3 has 15 amino acids. The CDR3 loop is CASSILAGFADTQYF. Written as DNA, the CDR3 is TGTGCCAGCAGCATACTAGCGGGGTTCGCAGATACGCAGTATTTT. Full variable domain (missing parts from reference TRBV9 and TRBJ2-3): DSGVTQTPKHLITATGQRVTLRCSPRSGDLSVYWYQQSLDQGLQFLIQYYNGEERAKGNILERFSAQQFPDLHSELNLSSLELGDSALYFCASSILAGFADTQYFGPGTRLTVL.

The chain joins TRBV12-3 or TRBV12-4 to TRBJ2-7; maybe TRBD2 (5 bases). CDR3 length: 13 residues. Trimming left V 3 bases short and J 4 bases short, with 10 bases between. The CDR3 DNA follows: TGTGCCAGCAGTTTCGGACGGGAATACGAGCAGTACTTC. Translation gives CASSFGREYEQYF.

The genes are TRBV7-9 and TRBJ1-2; D is perhaps TRBD1 (5 bases). Germline lookup yields CDR1 SEHNR and CDR2 FQNEAQ (reference sequence). Trimming took 3 bases from V and 0 from J, leaving 14 bases between them. CDR3 length: 16 residues. CDR3 nucleotide sequence: TGTGCCAGCAGCTTCGGCGTTACAGGAGCTAACTATGGCTACACCTTC. Translation: CASSFGVTGANYGYTF.

The J gene is TRBJ1-2, the V gene TRBV25-1, with D uncertain. In germline, CDR1 is MGHDK, CDR2 SYGVNS. With 1 base removed from V and 5 bases from J, the gap between germline ends came to 14 bases. The CDR3 covers 15 residues. The CDR3 sequence is CASSEWRNPEYGYTF. The CDR3 DNA follows: TGTGCCAGCAGTGAATGGCGCAACCCGGAATATGGCTACACCTTC.

The V and J genes are TRBV29-1 and TRBJ2-3, with 14 bases fitting TRBD2. CDR3 length: 14 residues. With 6 bases clipped from V and 6 bases from J, the junction kept 5 bases outside the gene matches. Germline lookup yields CDR1 SQVTM and CDR2 ANQGSEA. This CDR3 is CSVLTSGRADTQYF. The CDR3 DNA reads TGCAGCGTGCTGACTAGCGGGAGGGCGGATACGCAGTATTTT.

This clonotype came up once. The chain carries TRBV20-1 and TRBJ1-5; 8 positions agree with TRBD1. The CDR3 is 15 amino acids. Germline trimming cut 4 bases from V and 4 bases from J; bases unmatched to any gene: 9. Germline-derived CDR1 and CDR2 are DFQATT and SNEGSKA (reference sequence). DNA of the CDR3: TGCAGTGCTATGACACAGGGGGGAGGTAATCAGCCCCAGCATTTT. As protein: CSAMTQGGGNQPQHF.

V usage is TRBV20-1 and J usage is TRBJ2-5; the D is unclear. The CDR3 totals 12 residues. In germline, CDR1 is DFQATT, CDR2 SNEGSKA (reference sequence). The V end was cut by 6 bases, the J end by 1 base, with 9 bases between. The DNA of the CDR3 is TGCAGTGCACGTGGCGGCCAAGAGACCCAGTACTTC. Amino acid sequence: CSARGGQETQYF.